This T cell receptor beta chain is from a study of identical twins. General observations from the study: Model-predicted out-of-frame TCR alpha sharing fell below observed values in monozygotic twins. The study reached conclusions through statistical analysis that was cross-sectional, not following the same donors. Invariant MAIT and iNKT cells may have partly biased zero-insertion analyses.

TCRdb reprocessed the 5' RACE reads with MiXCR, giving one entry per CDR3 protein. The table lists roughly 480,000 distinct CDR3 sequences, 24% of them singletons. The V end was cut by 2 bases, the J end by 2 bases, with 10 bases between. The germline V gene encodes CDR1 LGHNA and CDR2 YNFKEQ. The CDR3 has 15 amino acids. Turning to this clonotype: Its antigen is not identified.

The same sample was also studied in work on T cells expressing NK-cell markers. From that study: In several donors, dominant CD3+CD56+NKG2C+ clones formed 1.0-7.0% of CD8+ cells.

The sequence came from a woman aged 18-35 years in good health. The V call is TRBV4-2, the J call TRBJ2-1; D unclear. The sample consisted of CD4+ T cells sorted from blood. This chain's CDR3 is CASSQPASTYNEQFF. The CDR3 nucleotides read TGTGCCAGCAGCCAACCAGCTTCTACCTACAATGAGCAGTTCTTC.